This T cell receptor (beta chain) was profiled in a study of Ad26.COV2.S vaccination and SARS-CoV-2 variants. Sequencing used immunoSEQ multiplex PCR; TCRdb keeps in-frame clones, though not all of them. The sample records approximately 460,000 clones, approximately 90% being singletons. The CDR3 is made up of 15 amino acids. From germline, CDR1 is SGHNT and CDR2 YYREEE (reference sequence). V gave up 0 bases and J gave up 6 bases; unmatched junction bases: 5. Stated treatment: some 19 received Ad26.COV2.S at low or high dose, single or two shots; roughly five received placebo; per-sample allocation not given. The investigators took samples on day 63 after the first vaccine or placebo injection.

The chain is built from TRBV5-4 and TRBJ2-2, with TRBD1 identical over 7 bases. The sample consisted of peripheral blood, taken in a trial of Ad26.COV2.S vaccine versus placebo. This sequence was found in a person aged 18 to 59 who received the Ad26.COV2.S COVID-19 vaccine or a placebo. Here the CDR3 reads CASSLGDREAGELFF. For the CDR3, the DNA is TGTGCCAGCAGCTTGGGAGACAGGGAAGCCGGGGAGCTGTTTTTT. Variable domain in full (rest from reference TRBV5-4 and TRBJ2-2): ETGVTQSPTHLIKTRGQQVTLRCSSQSGHNTVSWYQQALGQGPQFIFQYYREEENGRGNFPPRFSGLQFPNYSSELNVNALELDDSALYLCASSLGDREAGELFFGEGSRLTVL.